This T cell receptor (beta chain) was identified during a study of monozygotic twins with cystic fibrosis. Regarding the study as a whole: Monozygotic CF twin pairs shared significantly more nucleotide-identical clonotypes than unrelated CF individuals did. No link emerged between shared CDR3 counts and age, concordance or severity. Low clonality (median around 0.0095) suggested a mostly naive repertoire.

Method: immunoSEQ multiplex PCR; TCRdb's copy keeps in-frame clones and lacks some. The table includes over 30,000 clones, 85% to 95% detected once. Concerning this clone itself: The antigen is not known.

V was clipped by 4 bases and J by 5 bases; unmatched bases: 16. The CDR3 covers 19 residues. Germline CDR1 MGHRA, CDR2 YSYEKL. Sample: blood. The clonotype originates from a boy aged 2 to 9 with cystic fibrosis. The chain couples TRBV4-1 to TRBJ2-1, with 11 bases fitting TRBD1. The DNA of the CDR3 is TGCGCCAGCAGCCCCATGCTAGGGACAGGGGGTAGAACCGACAATGAGCAGTTCTTC. It encodes CASSPMLGTGGRTDNEQFF.